This T cell receptor (beta chain) was sequenced for a study of T cell responses to AZD1222 COVID-19 vaccine. Profiling relied on immunoSEQ multiplex PCR, and the TCRdb table lists in-frame clones only, not all of them. This sample has 120,000 or so clones, with about 93% found just once. To note about this clone: Its antigen is as yet unknown.

The study, taken as a whole, reports: Sampled repertoires all dated from after the peak T cell response. Spike-specific TCR repertoires showed rising breadth and depth after two AZD1222 doses. CD4 TCRs linked to vaccination spanned spike, dominating at 160-218 and 743-854.

The sequenced sample was peripheral blood, obtained 28 days after the second dose of the MenACWY control vaccine. The TCR originated in an adult who received the MenACWY meningococcal vaccine as a control.

CDR3 DNA: TGTGCCAGTAGTCCCTGGGGGGGAATCGATGAGCAGTTCTTC. Translation gives CASSPWGGIDEQFF. The gene calls are TRBV19 and TRBJ2-1; 7 positions match TRBD2. The junction had 9 bases not matched to a gene; V was cut back by 5 bases and J by 8 bases. Per the germline V gene, CDR1 is LNHDA and CDR2 is SQIVND (reference sequence). This CDR3 contains 14 residues.